This TCR beta chain emerged from a study of blood T cell repertoires in COVID-19 (TCRdb year 2020). Regarding the complete study: The collaborator samples originated in the United States, Italy and Spain and spanned the acute and convalescent phases of COVID-19. The material from the prospective study consisted of cDNA or gDNA derived from T cells, B-cell-depleted T cells, or PBMCs. Deeply sampled blood TCRbeta repertoires from subjects exposed to, actively infected with, or recovered from COVID-19 were included in the dataset. The repertoires were released in a freely available public database intended as a resource for research on the immune response to SARS-CoV-2. The samples were drawn from two sources: the first 160 participants of the ongoing ImmuneRACE study, and 1,200 or so subjects contributed by 6 global collaborators. Sample metadata almost always included a de-identified subject ID, COVID-19 status, age in years and sex. Where available, HLA class I and class II types were taken from metadata supplied by the sample provider and were not determined by assay-based typing. General conclusions and limits of the study: The amount of clinical and demographic metadata varied by source and participant and was provided uncurated.

Comment on this clone: What this receptor recognizes is not known. Base qualities are not at hand, and no much larger clone is one base apart.

Whole blood was collected in K2EDTA tubes by collaborating institutions according to the institutions' own protocols. For TCRbeta analysis, collaborator samples were shipped as frozen whole blood, as isolated PBMCs, or as DNA extracted from either sample type. The immunoSEQ Assay, a bias-controlled multiplex PCR, was used to amplify TCRbeta CDR3 regions from genomic DNA. Per the authors' processing: The number of nucleated cells in each sample was estimated by amplification of reference gene primers within the assay. To quantify the absolute abundance of each unique TCRbeta CDR3 rearrangement, sequence reads were collapsed and filtered. For each sample, productive Simpson clonality was calculated by taking the square root of Simpson's diversity index across productive rearrangements. TCRdb mirrors the immuneACCESS table, restricted to in-frame sequences. Some clones are absent from its copies; in checked studies, under half trace to an unresolved V gene, and the reason for the others is unknown. Clone size and the V and J calls come from that table; the DNA yielded D and trimming. The sample includes about 150,000 clones, with approximately 80% observed a single time. Of the sample, approximately 9.7% is held by the ten largest clones.

Via the germline V gene, CDR1 is SGHRS and CDR2 YFSETQ. The CDR3 holds 13 amino acids from the cysteine to the phenylalanine. Only the CDR3 region is kept as DNA, spanning 39 bases read in frame from base 1. Trimming takes 4 bases from V and 8 bases from J, and the germline ends sit 15 bases apart. The receptor comes from a woman in her fifties or sixties with acute or convalescent COVID-19. In this chain, TRBV5-1 is recombined with TRBJ1-2; no D gene call is confident. The specimen sequenced was peripheral blood. The DNA sequence is given as TGCGCCAGCAGCACACAAAGGGAGTACGGCTACACCTTC. Its protein reads: CASSTQREYGYTF.